This TCR beta chain was identified in a study of regulatory T cells in long-lasting Graves disease. This CDR3 has 13 residues. The V gene's germline CDR1 is MNHEY and CDR2 SVGEGT. V shed 11 bases, J shed 4 bases, and the junction held 7 bases outside the gene matches. This clonotype turned up a few times. Regarding time point: newly diagnosed GD, antithyroid drugs for less than 3 months. Extracted PBMC RNA gave rise to the TCR library. Library construction for TCR beta used iRepertoire HTBI primers and Arm-PCR of CDR3 regions. From the multiplex PCR reads, TCRdb called clonotypes with MiXCR, one entry per CDR3 protein. The sample yields almost 450,000 distinct CDR3 sequences, about a sixth seen once. This same sample was also part of a study on T cells in Graves' hyperthyroidism and ophthalmopathy.

The chain carries TRBV6-2 or TRBV6-3 and TRBJ2-1; 8 bases are shared with TRBD2. The receptor was isolated from a woman aged 25 to 45 with Graves disease. Material: peripheral blood mononuclear cells (PBMCs), obtained at new diagnosis, from a patient treated with antithyroid drugs. CDR3 in DNA: TGTGCCGGGGCGGGAGGACAATACAATGAGCAGTTCTTC. Its protein is CAGAGGQYNEQFF.